The clone carrying this T cell receptor (beta chain) was counted at least ten times. The antigen is undetermined. Using RNA template, CDR3s of TCR alpha and beta were amplified with iRepertoire arm-PCR. Input was 100-400 ng of tissue mRNA or PBMC total RNA. TCRdb reprocessed the multiplex PCR reads with MiXCR, giving one entry per CDR3 protein. Altogether under 200,000 distinct CDR3 sequences are present, over 30% being singletons, with the ten largest covering about 19%. This sample was included in a study of glioma-infiltrating T cells. Study-level points and caveats: Tissue-blood divergence was below expectation in non-neoplastic patients, above in gliomas. Only very few CDR3 sequences appeared in both tissue and blood.

Sequenced: glioma tissue, nonneoplastic brain tissue, or PBMCs (not recorded which). The sequence derives from a human donor with low-grade glioma or glioblastoma, undergoing nonglioma brain surgery, or in good health (not recorded which).

CDR3 DNA sequence: TGCAGTGCTAGAGAACTAGCGGGAGGAAGCTCCTACGAGCAGTACTTC. Encoded protein: CSARELAGGSSYEQYF. The chain is built from TRBV20-1 and TRBJ2-7; 12 nucleotides line up with TRBD2. Trimming took 0 bases from V and 0 from J; bases not matched to a gene: 3. This CDR3 has 16 residues. Germline V gene sequence: CDR1 DFQATT, CDR2 SNEGSKA (reference sequence).